This TCR beta chain was captured in a study of T cells in women clearing cervical HPV infection. For the study at large: With HLA typing for only a few women, HLA confounding remains possible. Study-level results: Cases carried less TRBV6-7 than controls: approximately 0.1% versus 0.16%. CIN3+ cases had significantly higher TCR repertoire richness than controls, but evenness did not differ.

The table came from immunoSEQ multiplex PCR; TCRdb's copy has only in-frame clones and leaves some out. The sample includes about 46,000 clones. CDR1 and CDR2 from the germline V gene are LNHDA and SQIVND (reference sequence). The CDR3 totals 17 residues. The junction had 13 bases not matched to a gene; V was cut back by 7 bases and J by 4 bases. About this clone: Its cognate antigen is unknown. The read comes to an end 3 residues before the CDR3 does, leaving the germline J gene to fill in the end.

The material sequenced was blood buffy coat. This clonotype originated in a woman aged 18 to 69 with a cervical HPV16 infection that either progressed to CIN3+ or cleared (not recorded which). The chain has TRBV19 and TRBJ2-2, with 9 bases that match TRBD1. CDR3: CASNYSPTGGGTGELFF. The sequenced CDR3 bases are TGTGCCAGTAACTATTCCCCAACAGGGGGCGGCACCGGGGAG.